A single TCR beta chain is shown here with its context. This CDR3 has 15 residues. Germline CDR1 is MGHRA and CDR2 is YSYEKL. The germline V and J ends were trimmed by 5 bases and 4 bases, with 15 bases remaining between them. In the authors' workflow: Estimation of nucleated cell counts relied on the amplification of reference gene primers. Produced via immunoSEQ multiplex PCR; TCRdb's table is partial and in-frame only. V and J calls and clone size are as listed in that table; D and trimming were resolved from the DNA. In the table there are approximately 220,000 clones, about 90% of which are singletons. These data are taken from a study of blood T cell repertoires in COVID-19.

The receptor comes from a man aged 30 to 45 who had been exposed to COVID-19. Sequencing was performed on PBMCs or T cells enriched from blood (not recorded which). The chain couples TRBV4-1 to TRBJ2-4, with a tentative D call TRBD1 (6 bases). The CDR3: CASSDRTVNKNIQYF. CDR3 nucleotide sequence: TGCGCCAGCAGCGATAGGACAGTCAATAAAAACATTCAGTACTTC.